The subject of this entry is one T cell receptor (beta chain). What it binds is not known. This entry comes from a study of cytomegalovirus exposure and HLA in healthy donors. Study results and caveats: HLA alleles showed associations with roughly 17,000 TCR beta sequences in a later analysis, at a 0.05 false discovery rate.

PCR amplification relied on 60 Vbeta primers (plus 13 Jbeta primers). Profiling relied on immunoSEQ multiplex PCR, and the TCRdb table lists in-frame clones only, not all of them. The repertoire holds 85,000 to 130,000 clones, under 80% seen once, with approximately 4.3% in the top ten. This CDR3 contains 15 residues. Germline V gives CDR1 ENHRY, CDR2 SYGVKD. V was pared by 6 bases and J by 0 bases, with 12 bases between. The chain employs TRBV10-3 and TRBJ1-3, with D maybe TRBD1 (6 bases). Source material: PBMCs. This clonotype was obtained from a woman in her late teens or twenties in good health and CMV-seropositive. CDR3 DNA: TGTGCCATCAGCGCGGACAGTAGCTCTGGAAACACCATATATTTT. Translating gives CAISADSSSGNTIYF.